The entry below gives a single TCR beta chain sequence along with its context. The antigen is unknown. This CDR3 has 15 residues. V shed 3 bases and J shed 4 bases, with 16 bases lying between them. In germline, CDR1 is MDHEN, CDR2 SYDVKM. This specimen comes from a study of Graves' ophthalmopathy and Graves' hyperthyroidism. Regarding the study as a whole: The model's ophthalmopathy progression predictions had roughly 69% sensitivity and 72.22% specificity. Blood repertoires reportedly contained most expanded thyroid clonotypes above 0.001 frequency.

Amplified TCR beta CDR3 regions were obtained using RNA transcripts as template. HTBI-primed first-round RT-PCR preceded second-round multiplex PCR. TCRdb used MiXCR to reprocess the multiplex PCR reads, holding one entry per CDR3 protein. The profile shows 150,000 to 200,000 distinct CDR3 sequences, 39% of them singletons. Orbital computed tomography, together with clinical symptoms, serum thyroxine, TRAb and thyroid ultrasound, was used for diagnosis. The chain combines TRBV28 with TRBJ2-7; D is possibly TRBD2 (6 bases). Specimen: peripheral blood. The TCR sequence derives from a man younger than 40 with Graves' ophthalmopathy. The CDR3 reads CASSLGEVGLYEQYF. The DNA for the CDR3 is TGTGCCAGCAGTTTGGGGGAGGTGGGCCTTTACGAGCAGTACTTC.